These 10 T cell receptor beta chains share one sample of origin, sequenced in a study of blood T cell repertoires in COVID-19. The table came from immunoSEQ multiplex PCR; TCRdb's copy has only in-frame clones and leaves some out. The sample records around 250,000 clones, about 90% being singletons. Sequencing used PBMCs or T cells enriched from blood (not recorded which). The receptors originated from a woman between 40 and 50 years old who had been exposed to COVID-19.

This chain connects TRBV7-9 to TRBJ2-1; D perhaps matches TRBD2 (5 bases). Germline CDR1 SEHNR, CDR2 FQNEAQ (reference sequence). V shed 5 bases and J shed 8 bases, with 16 bases lying between them. The CDR3 contains 14 residues. CDR3 residues: CASSNIYRRHEQFF. The CDR3 bases are TGTGCCAGCAGCAACATATATCGGAGGCATGAGCAGTTCTTC. The full variable domain, rest sourced from reference TRBV7-9 and TRBJ2-1, is DTGVSQNPRHKITKRGQNVTFRCDPISEHNRLYWYRQTLGQGPEFLTYFQNEAQLEKSRLLSDRFSAERPKGSFSTLEIQRTEQGDSAMYLCASSNIYRRHEQFFGPGTRLTVL.

The chain couples TRBV28 to TRBJ2-2, with 7 bases matching TRBD2. Losses at the gene ends were 4 bases for V and 1 base for J; bases not matched to a gene: 3. From germline, CDR1 is MDHEN and CDR2 SYDVKM. The CDR3 is 15 amino acids. The chain's CDR3 is CASSSAGENTGELFF. Written as DNA, the CDR3 is TGTGCCAGCAGTTCGGCGGGGGAGAACACCGGGGAGCTGTTTTTT.

V gene TRBV9 combines with J gene TRBJ2-3, with TRBD2 matching 10 bases. Germline V gene lookup returns CDR1 SGDLS and CDR2 YYNGEE. Germline trimming cut 3 bases from V and 2 bases from J; bases unmatched to any gene: 6. There are 16 residues in the CDR3. CDR3 bases: TGTGCCAGCAGCGGGGAGCGGGGGGGATCCACAGATACGCAGTATTTT. It yields the protein CASSGERGGSTDTQYF.

For this clone: The same CDR3 can be traced to other DNA sequences in this sample. This chain uses TRBV24-1 with TRBJ1-2; D is ambiguous. The germline V gene has CDR1 KGHDR and CDR2 SFDVKD. The CDR3 is made up of 12 amino acids. Trimming removed 4 bases at V and 4 bases at J, with 6 bases between. This chain's CDR3 is CATSDPGYGYTF. In DNA, the CDR3 is TGTGCCACCAGTGACCCAGGCTATGGCTACACCTTC.

The chain joins TRBV6-2 or TRBV6-3 to TRBJ2-2, with TRBD2 identical over 11 bases. The CDR3 spans 19 residues. Germline loops: CDR1 MNHEY, CDR2 SVGEGT. V lost 3 bases and J lost 1; bases outside the gene matches: 10. In nucleotides, the CDR3 is TGTGCCAGCAGTTATCCGAGAACTAGCGGGGGTTTGAACACCGGGGAGCTGTTTTTT. Encoded protein: CASSYPRTSGGLNTGELFF.

The rearrangement uses TRBV5-4 and TRBJ1-1; TRBD1 aligns across 9 bases. In germline, CDR1 is SGHNT, CDR2 YYREEE (reference sequence). The V and J ends lost 5 bases and 3 bases, in that order; junction bases with no gene match: 14. The CDR3 spans 17 residues. The CDR3 coding sequence is TGTGCCAGCAGAGGTATTGGGACAGGGTTCGCGGACACTGAAGCTTTCTTT. Protein product: CASRGIGTGFADTEAFF.

Of note for this clone: Other DNA sequences from this sample encode an identical CDR3 as well. V gene TRBV5-1 combines with J gene TRBJ2-5, with D tentatively TRBD2 (7 bases). The ends were cut back, 4 bases at V and 5 bases at J, with 21 bases in the middle. This CDR3 is built from 16 residues. The germline gives CDR1 SGHRS, CDR2 YFSETQ. The CDR3 coding sequence is TGCGCCAGCAGCCTCGGGGGCGCGGGGGCGGGGGAGACCCAGTACTTC. This sequence encodes CASSLGGAGAGETQYF.

The CDR3 here is CASSPSGASGDEQYF. CDR3 coding DNA: TGTGCCAGCAGCCCCTCGGGTGCTAGCGGGGACGAGCAGTACTTC. The chain joins TRBV5-4 to TRBJ2-7; TRBD2 aligns across 9 bases. V lost 4 bases to trimming and J lost 5 bases; unmatched junction nucleotides: 10. The CDR3 spans 15 residues. The germline V gene encodes CDR1 SGHNT and CDR2 YYREEE (reference sequence).

Remarks on this clone: One end of the junction does not line up with germline, which may come from a read error. The chain links TRBV5-1 to TRBJ1-1, with D possibly being TRBD1 (5 bases). This CDR3 region has 18 residues. CDR1 is SGHRS and CDR2 is YFSETQ in the germline V gene. The CDR3 loop is CAITRPPDRRERVAEAFF. CDR3 bases: TGTGCCATAACCCGCCCTCCTGACCGCAGGGAAAGAGTAGCTGAAGCTTTCTTT. Supplemented by reference TRBV5-1 and TRBJ1-1, the full variable domain reads KAGVTQTPRYLIKTRGQQVTLSCSPISGHRSVSWYQQTPGQGLQFLFEYFSETQRNKGNFPGRFSGRQFSNSRSEMNVSTLELGDSALYLCAITRPPDRRERVAEAFFGQGTRLTVV.

The chain has TRBV7-6 and TRBJ2-7; tentatively, D is TRBD1 (5 bases). Germline values: CDR1 SGHVS, CDR2 FNYEAQ. The CDR3 is made up of 13 amino acids. V was pared by 1 base and J by 6 bases, with 10 bases between. As DNA, the CDR3 is TGTGCCAGCAGCTTAGGACAGCTTGGCGAGCAGTACTTC. It translates to CASSLGQLGEQYF.